A single sample is the source of the 2 T cell receptor beta chains below, sequenced in a study of post-analysis software for immune sequencing data. Study-level points and caveats: A handful of TRBV segments were significantly more frequent in patients than in controls. TRBV5-6, TRBV5-1 and TRBV20-1 were among these segments.

Unique molecular identifiers had been added to the TCR beta cDNA libraries. In TCRdb, the PCR reads were re-called with MiXCR into one record per CDR3 protein. Here the sample spans approximately 440,000 distinct CDR3 sequences, around 40% being singletons. The antigens of these receptors remain unknown. The sequencing input was blood. These receptors all come from a girl aged 10 to 17 with multiple sclerosis.

V usage is TRBV3-1 and J usage is TRBJ2-1, with 10 bases that match TRBD2. CDR3 size: 14 residues. From germline, CDR1 is LGHDT and CDR2 YNNKEL (reference sequence). V trimming: 4 bases; J trimming: 12 bases; junction bases outside the gene matches: 9. The CDR3 is CASSPGLAEGGQFF. The CDR3 region has the DNA TGTGCCAGCAGCCCCGGACTAGCGGAGGGGGGGCAGTTCTTC.

The V gene is TRBV7-8, the J gene TRBJ2-2; 7 positions match TRBD1. V shed 6 bases and J 6 bases; nucleotides not matched to a gene: 4. The CDR3 extends over 13 amino acids. Per the germline V gene, CDR1 is SGHVS and CDR2 is FQNEAQ. The CDR3 nucleotides are TGTGCCAGCAGGACAGGGAATGCCGGGGAGCTGTTTTTT. Translated: CASRTGNAGELFF. Drawing the rest from reference TRBV7-8 and TRBJ2-2, the complete variable domain is GAGVSQSPRYKVAKRGQDVALRCDPISGHVSLFWYQQALGQGPEFLTYFQNEAQLDKSGLPSDRFFAERPEGSVSTLKIQRTQQEDSAVYLCASRTGNAGELFFGEGSRLTVL.